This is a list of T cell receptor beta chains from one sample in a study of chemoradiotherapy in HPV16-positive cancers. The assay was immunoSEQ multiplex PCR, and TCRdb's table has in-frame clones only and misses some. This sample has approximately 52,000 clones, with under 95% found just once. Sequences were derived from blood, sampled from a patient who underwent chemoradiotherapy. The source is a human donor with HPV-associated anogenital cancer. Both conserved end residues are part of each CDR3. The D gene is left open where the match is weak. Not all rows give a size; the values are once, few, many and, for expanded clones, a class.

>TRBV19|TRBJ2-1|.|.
TGTGCCAGTAGTTCGCAGGCCGAATCCTACAATGAGCAGTTCTTC
CASSSQAESYNEQFF
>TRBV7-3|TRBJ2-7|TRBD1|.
TGTGCCAGCAGCATTAGCGGGACAGGGGCGAACTACGAGCAGTACTTC
CASSISGTGANYEQYF
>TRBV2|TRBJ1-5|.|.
TGTGCCAGCAGTTACCAGGAGAATCAGCCCCAGCATTTT
CASSYQENQPQHF
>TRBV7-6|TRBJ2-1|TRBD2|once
TGTGCCAGCAGCTTTGGGGGGGTCCATGAGCAGTTCTTC
CASSFGGVHEQFF
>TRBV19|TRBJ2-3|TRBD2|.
TGTGCCAGTAGAAGGACTAGCGCTAGCACAGATACGCAGTATTTT
CASRRTSASTDTQYF
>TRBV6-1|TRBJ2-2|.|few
TGTGCCAGCAGTGAGTCCCGGGGCGGGGAGCTGTTTTTT
CASSESRGGELFF
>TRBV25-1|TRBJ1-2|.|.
TGTGCCAGCGGGGCAGGGGATGGCTATGGCTACACCTTC
CASGAGDGYGYTF
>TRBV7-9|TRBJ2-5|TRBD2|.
TGTGCCAGCAGCTTATCTAGCGGAGCAGGGGAGACCCAGTACTTC
CASSLSSGAGETQYF
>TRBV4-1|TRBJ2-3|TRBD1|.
TGCGCCAGCAGCCTAACAGGGGGCCCAGATACGCAGTATTTT
CASSLTGGPDTQYF
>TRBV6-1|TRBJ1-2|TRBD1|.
TGTGCCAGCAGTTCCTGGACAGGGGTTAACTATGGCTACACCTTC
CASSSWTGVNYGYTF
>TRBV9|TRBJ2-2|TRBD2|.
TGTGCCAGCAGCGCTCCTAGCGGGTCGAACACCGGGGAGCTGTTTTTT
CASSAPSGSNTGELFF
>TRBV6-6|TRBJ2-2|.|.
TGTGCCAGCGGAGGGATAGGGAACACCGGGGAGCTGTTTTTT
CASGGIGNTGELFF
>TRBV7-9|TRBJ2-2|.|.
TGTGCCAGCAGCGCCGATTTCACCGGGGAGCTGTTTTTT
CASSADFTGELFF
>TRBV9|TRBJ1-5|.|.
TGTGCCAGCAGCGAAGGAGGGGGGATGGGGCAGCCCCAGCATTTT
CASSEGGGMGQPQHF
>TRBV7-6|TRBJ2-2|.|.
TGTGCCAGCAGCTTAGTCCCCTCCGACGGCACCGGGGAGCTGTTTTTT
CASSLVPSDGTGELFF
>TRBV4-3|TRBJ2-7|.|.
TGCGCCAGCAGCCAAGGGGGGGGCGGGGAAGCCTACGAGCAGTACTTC
CASSQGGGGEAYEQYF
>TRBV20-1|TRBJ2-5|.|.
TGCAGTGCTAGGGAGGAGACCCAGTACTTC
CSAREETQYF